Below are 30 T cell receptor beta chains sequenced from a single sample in a study of spatial heterogeneity in lung cancer. Findings of the study overall: One measure, the expanded intratumoral alpha and beta TCR count, tracked tumor mutation counts.

In TCRdb, the 5' RACE reads were re-called with MiXCR into one record per CDR3 protein. The sample consists of roughly 5,300 distinct CDR3 sequences, about 8.4% of them appearing once. Their target antigens are unknown. Time point of the sample: sample taken at primary tumor resection. Specimen: lung tumor tissue, collected at surgery. These receptors originate from a female donor with early-stage non-small cell lung cancer.

This clonotype is categorized as medium-sized. J is TRBJ2-3 and V is TRBV29-1; 7 nucleotides match TRBD1. CDR1 and CDR2 (germline): SQVTM, ANQGSEA. The CDR3 is 14 residues long. With 2 bases clipped from V and 5 bases from J, the junction kept 7 bases outside the gene matches. The CDR3 DNA reads as TGCAGCGTTGAATCCGGGACAGTGGGAGATACGCAGTATTTT. As protein: CSVESGTVGDTQYF.

This clonotype is judged medium-sized (0.01 to 0.1%). This sequence joins TRBV11-2 and TRBJ1-5; TRBD1 is a possible D gene (5 bases). The V and J ends lost 1 base and 4 bases respectively, with 8 bases between them. The CDR3 runs 14 residues. CDR1 is SGHAT and CDR2 is FQNNGV in the germline V gene. This chain's CDR3 is CASSLVGGNQPQHF. The CDR3 coding sequence is TGTGCCAGCAGCTTAGTGGGGGGAAATCAGCCCCAGCATTTT.

This clonotype was picked up one time. This chain uses TRBV23-1 with TRBJ2-5; D unresolved. TRBV23-1 is known as an ORF, though its function is uncertain. This CDR3 is built from 13 residues. The V end was cut by 10 bases, the J end by 0 bases, with 12 bases between. The CDR3 nucleotides are TGCGCCAAGTTTTTTGGTCACCAAGAGACCCAGTACTTC. Its translation is CAKFFGHQETQYF.

This clonotype is large within its sample. The chain couples TRBV12-3 or TRBV12-4 to TRBJ1-1, with D possibly being TRBD1 (5 bases). V shed 1 base and J shed 5 bases, with 11 bases lying between them. The CDR3 spans 14 residues. In DNA, the CDR3 is TGTGCCAGCAGTTTAGTGGGGGAAGGGACTGAAGCTTTCTTT. Protein product: CASSLVGEGTEAFF.

The chain recombines TRBV18 with TRBJ2-7; perhaps TRBD1 as D (6 bases). CDR3 length: 12 residues. Germline V gene data show CDR1 as KGHSH and CDR2 as LQKENI. Trimming pared 7 bases from V and 6 bases from J, leaving 13 bases between. DNA for the CDR3: TGTGCCAGCTTACTCAGGGGTGGCGAGCAGTACGTC. Translation gives CASLLRGGEQYV.

This clonotype counts as medium-sized. The V gene is TRBV2, the J gene TRBJ2-1, with 8 bases that match TRBD2. J gave up 13 bases and V 7 bases, and 6 bases lay outside the gene matches. This CDR3 is 11 amino acids long. The germline CDR1 and CDR2 sequences are SNHLY and FYNNEI. The CDR3 DNA follows: TGTGCCAGCACATTAGCGGGGCCCCAGTTCTTC. Its protein product is CASTLAGPQFF.

This clonotype is medium-sized (0.01 to 0.1%). The rearrangement joins TRBV29-1 to TRBJ2-3, with a tentative D call TRBD1 (8 bases). From germline, CDR1 is SQVTM and CDR2 ANQGSEA. CDR3 length: 13 amino acids. Trimming removed 6 bases from V and 4 bases from J, with 14 bases in between. The CDR3 DNA follows: TGCAGCGTCAACAGGGGGGGGGCAGATACGCAGTATTTT. This gives the protein CSVNRGGADTQYF.

V is TRBV10-3 and J is TRBJ2-7; the D gene is possibly TRBD2 (5 bases). The CDR3 is 11 residues long. The germline CDR1 and CDR2 sequences are ENHRY and SYGVKD. The V end lost 7 bases, the J end lost 4 bases, and 8 bases lay between the germline ends. CDR3 sequence (DNA): TGTGCCATCATTTGCGGGTACGAGCAGTACTTC. It specifies CAIICGYEQYF.

This clonotype is labeled medium-sized (0.01 to 0.1%). The gene calls are TRBV29-1 and TRBJ2-7, with D perhaps TRBD1 or TRBD2 (5 bases each). This CDR3 spans 13 amino acids. Germline V gene data show CDR1 as SQVTM and CDR2 as ANQGSEA. With 7 bases removed from V and 1 base from J, the gap between germline ends came to 14 bases. The CDR3 coding sequence is TGCAGCGCTGAGGGCAGGGCGTCCTACGAGCAGTACTTC. The encoded protein is CSAEGRASYEQYF.

In its sample, this clonotype was seen a few times. This chain connects TRBV5-1 to TRBJ2-7; unclear D gene. The V gene lost 4 bases and the J gene lost 4 bases, with 18 bases spanning the gap. The CDR3 runs to 15 residues. Looked up from germline, CDR1 is SGHRS and CDR2 is YFSETQ. CDR3 sequence reads: CASSTPRINQYEQYF. The CDR3 DNA reads as TGCGCCAGCAGCACCCCGAGGATTAACCAGTACGAGCAGTACTTC.

In its sample, this clonotype is medium-sized. The chain recombines TRBV29-1 with TRBJ2-3; D is uncertain. The V gene lost 3 bases and the J gene lost 5 bases, with 6 bases spanning the gap. CDR1 is SQVTM and CDR2 is ANQGSEA in the germline V gene. The CDR3 loop spans 11 amino acids. CDR3 sequence reads: CSVDNRDTQYF. The CDR3 DNA reads as TGCAGCGTTGACAATCGAGATACGCAGTATTTT.

This clonotype was seen many times. The chain uses TRBV24-1 and TRBJ2-1, with a possible D match to TRBD2 (5 bases). The germline V gene encodes CDR1 KGHDR and CDR2 SFDVKD. This CDR3 contains 13 residues. The V gene lost 2 bases and the J gene lost 5 bases, with 6 bases spanning the gap. The CDR3 DNA reads TGTGCCACCAGTGATTGGGGAGACAATGAGCAGTTCTTC. Translated, it gives CATSDWGDNEQFF.

In this sample, this clonotype turned up many times. V is TRBV18 and J is TRBJ2-1; TRBD1 agrees at 12 bases. Unmatched junction bases numbered 8, after V lost 4 bases and J lost 7 bases. Germline CDR1 is KGHSH and CDR2 is LQKENI. This CDR3 has 16 residues. Here the CDR3 DNA reads TGTGCCAGCTCACTCCCGGGACAGGGGGCAAGGAATGAGCAGTTCTTC. Encoded protein: CASSLPGQGARNEQFF.

This clonotype is large within its sample. The rearrangement links TRBV5-4 to TRBJ2-3, with 7 nucleotides matching TRBD2. CDR3 length: 12 amino acids. Germline V gives CDR1 SGHNT, CDR2 YYREEE (reference sequence). The CDR3 reads CAMRELGDTQYF. The CDR3, as DNA: TGTGCTATGCGGGAGTTGGGAGATACGCAGTATTTT. The full variable domain, completed using reference TRBV5-4 and TRBJ2-3, is ETGVTQSPTHLIKTRGQQVTLRCSSQSGHNTVSWYQQALGQGPQFIFQYYREEENGRGNFPPRFSGLQFPNYSSELNVNALELDDSALYLCAMRELGDTQYFGPGTRLTVL.

This clonotype showed up many times. The chain combines TRBV6-1 with TRBJ1-2; 7 bases line up with TRBD1. The CDR3 is 13 amino acids. With 3 bases clipped from V and 6 bases from J, the junction kept 4 bases outside the gene matches. CDR1 MNHNS and CDR2 SASEGT come from the germline V gene. CDR3 in DNA: TGTGCCAGCAGTGATCCACAGGGGAATGGCTACACCTTC. Amino acids: CASSDPQGNGYTF.

This clonotype was recorded many times. Compared with germline, one end of the junction differs, possibly owing to a read error. The V gene is TRBV29-1, the J gene TRBJ2-2; D perhaps matches TRBD2 (7 bases). The CDR3 runs 14 residues. From germline, CDR1 is SQVTM and CDR2 ANQGSEA. As DNA, the CDR3 is TGCGGCGTTTTCGGGGGGACATCCACCGGGGAGCTGTTTTTT. As protein: CGVFGGTSTGELFF.

The chain has TRBV10-3 and TRBJ2-1; tentative D call: TRBD1 (6 bases). Per germline, CDR1 ENHRY and CDR2 SYGVKD. V was trimmed by 4 bases and J by 3 bases, leaving 10 bases between them. The CDR3 loop spans 14 amino acids. This chain's CDR3 is CAISGRTDYNEQFF. Written as DNA, the CDR3 is TGTGCCATCAGTGGACGGACAGACTACAATGAGCAGTTCTTC.

The chain combines TRBV27 with TRBJ1-5; D perhaps matches TRBD1 (5 bases). The CDR3 length is 13 residues. Germline CDR1 and CDR2: MNHEY and SMNVEV (reference sequence). The ends were cut back, 5 bases at V and 6 bases at J, with 11 bases in the middle. CDR3 sequence reads: CASSPGSGQPQHF. The CDR3 DNA is TGTGCCAGCAGTCCAGGGAGTGGTCAGCCCCAGCATTTT.

There are many counts of this clonotype. The chain joins TRBV18 to TRBJ1-1, with D possibly being TRBD1 (5 bases). Germline CDR1 reads KGHSH; CDR2 reads LQKENI. CDR3 size: 13 residues. V dropped 6 bases and J dropped 4 bases, with 12 bases sitting between them. The DNA for the CDR3 is TGTGCCAGCTCCCAAGGGGTGGGCACTGAAGCTTTCTTT. This encodes CASSQGVGTEAFF.

The table lists this clonotype with a few counts. The genes are TRBV7-8 and TRBJ1-2; TRBD1 is a possible D gene (5 bases). CDR3 length: 15 amino acids. The germline gives CDR1 SGHVS, CDR2 FQNEAQ. V lost 1 base and J 3 bases, leaving 12 bases between the germline ends. CDR3 residues: CASSLDPGGYYGYTF. The CDR3 DNA reads as TGTGCCAGCAGCTTAGATCCGGGGGGATACTATGGCTACACCTTC.

The chain carries TRBV14 and TRBJ2-3; TRBD1 matches at 9 bases. With V trimmed by 4 bases and J by 3 bases, 5 bases remained unmatched. This CDR3 spans 15 amino acids. In germline, CDR1 is SGHDN, CDR2 FVKESK. The chain's CDR3 is CASSPRDRATDTQYF. The CDR3, as DNA: TGTGCCAGCAGCCCGAGGGACAGGGCGACAGATACGCAGTATTTT.

With regard to this clonotype: A much more abundant neighbour one base away suggests this may be a read error. V usage is TRBV13 and J usage is TRBJ1-3, with D unclear. CDR1 is PRHDT, CDR2 FYEKMQ, per germline (reference sequence). The CDR3 is 13 amino acids. The CDR3 spells CASGLTSGNTISF. CDR3 nucleotide sequence: TGTGCCAGCGGGTTGACTTCTGGAAACACCATATCTTTT.

This clonotype was observed many times. J is TRBJ1-5 and V is TRBV12-3 or TRBV12-4; 8 bases are a match to TRBD1. The CDR3 runs to 14 residues. V dropped 6 bases and J dropped 3; count of bases not matched to a gene: 4. In DNA form, the CDR3 reads TGTGCCAGCAGGCGGACAGGGTACAATCAGCCCCAGCATTTT. Amino acids: CASRRTGYNQPQHF.

This clonotype was detected ten times or more. The V gene is TRBV10-3, the J gene TRBJ2-5; 8 nucleotides agree with TRBD2. In germline, CDR1 is ENHRY, CDR2 SYGVKD. The CDR3 is 14 residues long. Trimming removed 10 bases from V and 5 bases from J; junction bases left unmatched: 12. The CDR3 region is CATNPGTSKETQYF. The CDR3 DNA reads TGTGCCACCAATCCCGGGACTAGTAAGGAGACCCAGTACTTC.

The chain is built from TRBV25-1 and TRBJ2-7, with D tentatively TRBD1 (6 bases). Germline-derived CDR1 and CDR2 are MGHDK and SYGVNS. The CDR3 covers 16 residues. Trimming cost V 3 bases and J 0 bases, with 15 bases left between them. In DNA, the CDR3 is TGTGCCAGCAGTGACCAGGGGACCCGAGGCTCCTACGAGCAGTACTTC. Residues: CASSDQGTRGSYEQYF.

Sample share makes this clonotype medium-sized. The V call is TRBV12-3 or TRBV12-4, the J call TRBJ1-1; the D is unclear. V shed 5 bases and J shed 1 base, with 8 bases lying between them. CDR3 size: 13 residues. CDR3 bases: TGTGCCAGCAGTATTACCCCGAACACTGAAGCTTTCTTT. This sequence encodes CASSITPNTEAFF.

This clonotype is medium-sized (0.01 to 0.1%) in the sample. V usage is TRBV5-1 and J usage is TRBJ2-1; 9 positions match TRBD2. V was clipped by 0 bases and J by 6 bases; unmatched bases: 7. CDR3 size: 16 residues. Looked up from germline, CDR1 is SGHRS and CDR2 is YFSETQ. CDR3 bases: TGCGCCAGCAGCTTGGTTTATAGCGGGGGAATCAATGAGCAGTTCTTC. This codes for CASSLVYSGGINEQFF.

This clonotype has at least ten counts. The chain uses TRBV5-1 and TRBJ2-7; 8 nucleotides match TRBD1. The CDR3 sequence is 14 residues long. The junction had 0 bases not matched to a gene; V was cut back by 0 bases and J by 1 base. CDR1 is SGHRS, CDR2 YFSETQ, per germline. Here the CDR3 reads CASSLGQGSYEQYV. The CDR3 DNA reads TGCGCCAGCAGCTTGGGACAGGGGTCCTACGAGCAGTACGTC.

This clonotype showed up many times. This chain uses TRBV20-1 with TRBJ2-3; 9 nucleotides align to TRBD2. Germline trimming cut 3 bases from V and 7 bases from J; bases unmatched to any gene: 8. Germline CDR1 reads DFQATT; CDR2 reads SNEGSKA (reference sequence). The CDR3 has 14 amino acids. The chain's CDR3 is CSASMASGVHTQYF. The CDR3 DNA reads as TGCAGTGCTAGCATGGCTAGCGGGGTACATACGCAGTATTTT.

This clonotype was seen a few times. The chain combines TRBV30 with TRBJ2-3, with D hard to call. The germline V gene has CDR1 GTSNPN and CDR2 SVGIG (reference sequence). V was pared by 2 bases and J by 3 bases, with 6 bases between. The CDR3 sequence is 12 residues long. The CDR3 reads CAWSKITDTQYF. The CDR3 DNA sequence: TGTGCCTGGAGTAAGATAACAGATACGCAGTATTTT.